These 30 T cell receptor beta chains share one sample of origin, sequenced in a study of human T cells and chemical hapten exposure. Researchers extracted total RNA from unfractionated whole blood. TCRdb re-called the 5' RACE reads with MiXCR, one entry per CDR3 protein. This sample has 110,000 to 150,000 distinct CDR3 sequences, with 4.1% found just once. These receptors came from a female donor in good health.

This clonotype appeared a few times. An end of the junction does not agree with germline; a read error may underlie this. This CDR3 is CSGEDPPFF. The CDR3 nucleotides are TGCAGCGGTGAAGATCCTCCGTTCTTC. The gene calls are TRBV29-1 and TRBJ2-1; no clear D gene. Germline CDR1 SQVTM, CDR2 ANQGSEA. This CDR3 region has 9 residues.

This clonotype was picked up many times. This chain connects TRBV20-1 to TRBJ1-4; D remains unclear. Trimming removed 1 base from V and 5 bases from J, with 5 bases in between. The CDR3 totals 12 residues. Germline V gene data show CDR1 as DFQATT and CDR2 as SNEGSKA (reference sequence). CDR3 sequence: CSARVLNEKLFF. The CDR3 nucleotides are TGCAGTGCTAGAGTTCTAAATGAAAAACTGTTTTTT.

This clonotype was counted only a few times. This chain links TRBV29-1 with TRBJ1-1, with a possible D match to TRBD1 (6 bases). The CDR3 totals 13 residues. Germline lookup yields CDR1 SQVTM and CDR2 ANQGSEA. The germline V and J ends were trimmed by 2 bases and 1 base, with 8 bases remaining between them. The CDR3 nucleotides read TGCAGCGTTGAAAGGGGGGGGAACACTGAAGCTTTCTTT. As protein: CSVERGGNTEAFF.

This clonotype appeared many times. The V call is TRBV28, the J call TRBJ2-3; D unresolved. Per the germline V gene, CDR1 is MDHEN and CDR2 is SYDVKM. This CDR3 spans 16 amino acids. The germline V and J ends were trimmed by 3 bases and 0 bases, with 13 bases remaining between them. CDR3 amino acids: CASSFFLGLSTDTQYF. CDR3 coding DNA: TGTGCCAGCAGTTTTTTTCTGGGCCTAAGCACAGATACGCAGTATTTT.

This clonotype was counted ten times or more. V gene TRBV3-1 combines with J gene TRBJ2-3; TRBD2 matches 9 bases. Germline-derived CDR1 and CDR2 are LGHDT and YNNKEL (reference sequence). The CDR3 is 15 residues long. The trim removed 4 bases at V and 1 base at J, leaving 3 bases unmatched. The CDR3 spells CASSPAGGRTDTQYF. The CDR3 bases are TGTGCCAGCAGCCCAGCGGGGGGTCGCACAGATACGCAGTATTTT.

This clonotype has at least ten counts. The chain links TRBV4-3 to TRBJ1-2; no clear D. Trimming took off 0 bases at V and 4 bases at J, with 18 bases between the two ends. CDR1 and CDR2 from the germline V gene are LGHNA and YSLEER. The CDR3 is 17 amino acids. CDR3 region: CASSQDRWAPTTYGYTF. In DNA form, the CDR3 reads TGCGCCAGCAGCCAAGATCGGTGGGCCCCAACTACCTATGGCTACACCTTC.

About this clonotype: A read error may explain this, as a much larger clone is one base away. The chain couples TRBV20-1 to TRBJ2-7; D is possibly TRBD2 (6 bases). This CDR3 spans 16 amino acids. V shed 6 bases and J shed 3 bases, with 24 bases lying between them. The germline gives CDR1 DFQATT, CDR2 SNEGSKA (reference sequence). This CDR3 reads CSARLGDPKAHYEQYF. In DNA form, the CDR3 reads TGCAGTGCCCGACTAGGGGATCCCAAGGCCCACTACGAGCAGTACTTC.

This clonotype was seen many times. The chain couples TRBV6-5 to TRBJ2-3; the D gene is possibly TRBD1 (6 bases). CDR1 is MNHEY and CDR2 is SVGAGI in the germline V gene. The CDR3 length is 13 residues. V was trimmed by 6 bases and J by 1 base, leaving 8 bases between them. CDR3 residues: CASSRGGTDTQYF. CDR3 nucleotide sequence: TGTGCCAGCAGCAGGGGAGGCACAGATACGCAGTATTTT.

This clonotype occurred many times. The genes are TRBV7-9 and TRBJ1-1; TRBD1 is a possible D gene (5 bases). The V end lost 1 base, the J end lost 7 bases, and 7 bases lay between the germline ends. The CDR3 runs to 12 residues. CDR1 and CDR2 (germline): SEHNR, FQNEAQ (reference sequence). The CDR3 DNA follows: TGTGCCAGCAGCTTAGTGGGGGATGAAGCTTTCTTT. Translated: CASSLVGDEAFF.

This clonotype was counted many times. V and J are TRBV7-3 and TRBJ1-1; D might be TRBD1 (6 bases). Trimming removed 5 bases at V and 1 base at J, with 14 bases between. The germline CDR1 and CDR2 sequences are SGHTA and FQGTGA. This CDR3 comprises 15 residues. The CDR3 spells CASSLFGQRNTEAFF. As DNA, the CDR3 is TGTGCCAGCAGCCTATTTGGACAGAGGAACACTGAAGCTTTCTTT.

This clonotype has only a few counts. This chain links TRBV6-1 with TRBJ2-3, with D possibly matching TRBD1 (6 bases). V dropped 8 bases and J dropped 4 bases, with 22 bases sitting between them. Germline V CDR1 and CDR2: MNHNS, SASEGT. CDR3 length: 16 amino acids. DNA for the CDR3: TGTGCCAGCCGGACGGACGGCAGGGGAGACCCAGATACGCAGTATTTT. The encoded protein is CASRTDGRGDPDTQYF.

The sample holds a few counts of this clonotype. The chain recombines TRBV3-1 with TRBJ2-4, with TRBD2 matching over 8 bases. This CDR3 region has 16 residues. J was trimmed by 8 bases and V by 3 bases; bases with no gene match: 12. Germline assignment: CDR1 LGHDT and CDR2 YNNKEL (reference sequence). CDR3 nucleotides: TGTGCCAGCAGCCATCGATGGGAGGCGGGGGGAGACATTCAGTACTTC. Amino acid sequence: CASSHRWEAGGDIQYF.

This clonotype appeared many times. This rearrangement joins TRBV28 to TRBJ2-7; D is perhaps TRBD2 (6 bases). V lost 2 bases and J 1 base, leaving 6 bases between the germline ends. Germline CDR1 is MDHEN and CDR2 is SYDVKM. The CDR3 covers 13 residues. CDR3 in DNA: TGTGCCAGCAGTTTAGGAGGGTCCTACGAGCAGTACTTC. This sequence encodes CASSLGGSYEQYF.

There are many counts of this clonotype. The chain recombines TRBV5-1 with TRBJ2-1; 11 bases align to TRBD2. V trimming: 4 bases; J trimming: 6 bases; junction bases outside the gene matches: 6. CDR3 length equals 15 residues. Germline loops: CDR1 SGHRS, CDR2 YFSETQ. The CDR3 DNA reads TGCGCCAGCAGCCAGAGACTAGCGGGGAGCAATGAGCAGTTCTTC. Residues: CASSQRLAGSNEQFF.

Regarding this clonotype: This may stem from a read error, because a much larger clone lies one nucleotide away. This sequence joins TRBV5-1 and TRBJ1-1, with D uncertain. This CDR3 has 15 amino acids. The germline V gene has CDR1 SGHRS and CDR2 YFSETQ. The V end lost 0 bases, the J end lost 1 base, and 10 bases lay between the germline ends. The CDR3 sequence: CASSLGPARNTEAFF. Here the CDR3 DNA reads TGCGCCAGCAGCTTGGGGCCCGCGAGGAACACTGAAGCTTTCTTT.

The chain uses TRBV6-1 and TRBJ2-3, with TRBD2 identical over 13 bases. Germline CDR1 reads MNHNS; CDR2 reads SASEGT. J gave up 5 bases and V 7 bases, and 9 bases lay outside the gene matches. CDR3 size: 16 residues. DNA of the CDR3: TGTGCCAGCAAACGGACTAGCGGGGGTCGCGGAGATACGCAGTATTTT. Translation: CASKRTSGGRGDTQYF.

Many counts were recorded for this clonotype. The chain employs TRBV5-5 and TRBJ2-1; 9 positions match TRBD2. CDR1 and CDR2 (germline): SGHKS, YYEKEE (reference sequence). V was pared by 0 bases and J by 4 bases, with 14 bases of the junction left unmatched. This CDR3 contains 19 residues. The CDR3 sequence is CASSLVRGGRLGSYNEQFF. The CDR3 DNA is TGTGCCAGCAGCTTGGTGCGGGGGGGCCGCTTGGGGTCGTACAATGAGCAGTTCTTC. Full variable domain (outside the CDR3, taken from reference TRBV5-5 and TRBJ2-1): DAGVTQSPTHLIKTRGQQVTLRCSPISGHKSVSWYQQVLGQGPQFIFQYYEKEERGRGNFPDRFSARQFPNYSSELNVNALLLGDSALYLCASSLVRGGRLGSYNEQFFGPGTRLTVL.

This clonotype was found many times. The genes are TRBV3-1 and TRBJ1-1; D remains ambiguous. Germline V gene sequence: CDR1 LGHDT, CDR2 YNNKEL (reference sequence). The ends were cut back, 0 bases at V and 1 base at J, with 12 bases in the middle. The CDR3 sequence is 16 residues long. CDR3 amino acids: CASSQDGRVTNTEAFF. CDR3 nucleotide sequence: TGTGCCAGCAGCCAAGACGGAAGGGTTACGAACACTGAAGCTTTCTTT. Complete variable domain (other parts from reference TRBV3-1 and TRBJ1-1): DTAVSQTPKYLVTQMGNDKSIKCEQNLGHDTMYWYKQDSKKFLKIMFSYNNKELIINETVPNRFSPKSPDKAHLNLHINSLELGDSAVYFCASSQDGRVTNTEAFFGQGTRLTVV.

There are many counts of this clonotype. V and J are TRBV5-6 and TRBJ2-3; no definite D call. Germline CDR1 and CDR2: SGHDT and YYEEEE. V gave up 0 bases and J gave up 0 bases, with 5 bases separating them. The CDR3 is 14 amino acids. The CDR3 nucleotides are TGTGCCAGCAGCTTGGGGGCTAGCACAGATACGCAGTATTTT. This codes for CASSLGASTDTQYF.

There are many counts of this clonotype. V is TRBV3-1 and J is TRBJ2-4, with D perhaps assigned TRBD1 or TRBD2 (5 bases each). With 2 bases removed from V and 1 base from J, the gap between germline ends came to 15 bases. The CDR3 contains 17 residues. The germline V gene encodes CDR1 LGHDT and CDR2 YNNKEL (reference sequence). CDR3 loop: CASSQPGTGFAKNIQYF. Written as DNA, the CDR3 is TGTGCCAGCAGCCAACCAGGGACGGGTTTTGCCAAAAACATTCAGTACTTC.

In this sample, this clonotype turned up many times. The rearrangement joins TRBV6-5 to TRBJ2-7, with TRBD2 matching 7 bases. The V gene's germline CDR1 is MNHEY and CDR2 SVGAGI. Trimming at V came to 2 bases and at J to 6 bases, leaving 7 bases not matched to a gene. This CDR3 region has 14 residues. CDR3 region: CASSYERGIGEQYF. The DNA for the CDR3 is TGTGCCAGCAGTTACGAGCGGGGCATCGGCGAGCAGTACTTC.

This clonotype was counted at least ten times. The rearrangement joins TRBV29-1 to TRBJ2-7, with D perhaps TRBD1 (5 bases). There are 13 residues in the CDR3. Germline V gene data show CDR1 as SQVTM and CDR2 as ANQGSEA. Trimming shortened V by 8 bases and J by 6 bases, and 20 bases separated the two germline ends. The CDR3 sequence is CSSPFKVGREQYF. CDR3 sequence (DNA): TGCAGCTCACCCTTTAAGGTGGGGCGCGAGCAGTACTTC.

This clonotype was recorded many times. This chain uses TRBV9 with TRBJ2-4, with D unclear. The CDR3 runs 14 residues. Trimming pared 2 bases from V and 4 bases from J, leaving 10 bases between. CDR1 and CDR2 (germline): SGDLS, YYNGEE. Here the CDR3 DNA reads TGTGCCAGCAGCGTGTCTTGGGGAAAAAACATTCAGTACTTC. The encoded protein is CASSVSWGKNIQYF.

This clonotype was observed a handful of times. V and J are TRBV5-1 and TRBJ2-3; unclear D gene. The germline gives CDR1 SGHRS, CDR2 YFSETQ. The CDR3 is made up of 13 amino acids. V lost 2 bases and J lost 2, with 6 bases in between. The chain's CDR3 is CASSLMPTDTQYF. The CDR3 DNA sequence: TGCGCCAGCAGCTTAATGCCCACAGATACGCAGTATTTT.

This clonotype has a handful of counts. The rearrangement links TRBV20-1 to TRBJ2-3; no firm D call. Trimming removed 2 bases from V and 6 bases from J, with 15 bases in between. CDR1 is DFQATT and CDR2 is SNEGSKA in the germline V gene (reference sequence). The CDR3 spans 14 residues. The CDR3, as DNA: TGCAGTGCTAGACAGGCCTTAGCCCTTGATACGCAGTATTTT. As protein: CSARQALALDTQYF.

This clonotype was seen many times. The chain combines TRBV7-6 with TRBJ1-1, with unresolved D. The V end was cut by 1 base, the J end by 1 base, with 7 bases between. This CDR3 region has 14 residues. The V gene's germline CDR1 is SGHVS and CDR2 FNYEAQ. The CDR3 here is CASSLESGNTEAFF. The CDR3 DNA follows: TGTGCCAGCAGCTTAGAGTCGGGGAACACTGAAGCTTTCTTT.

This clonotype was recorded at least ten times. The chain employs TRBV7-9 and TRBJ2-2; TRBD1 agrees at 10 bases. The CDR3 is made up of 19 amino acids. V shed 5 bases and J 6 bases; nucleotides not matched to a gene: 18. In germline, CDR1 is SEHNR, CDR2 FQNEAQ (reference sequence). In DNA form, the CDR3 reads TGTGCCAGCAGCCTCGACGAGTGGACAGGGGGAAGGGGACCCGGGGAGCTGTTTTTT. It yields the protein CASSLDEWTGGRGPGELFF.

This clonotype appeared many times. The V call is TRBV29-1, the J call TRBJ2-6; D is unresolved. The CDR3 consists of 16 residues. With 3 bases removed from V and 0 bases from J, the gap between germline ends came to 12 bases. In germline, CDR1 is SQVTM, CDR2 ANQGSEA. The CDR3 here is CSVEQRPISGANVLTF. Written as DNA, the CDR3 is TGCAGCGTTGAGCAGAGGCCGATCTCTGGGGCCAACGTCCTGACTTTC.

Worth noting for this clonotype: This may arise from a read error, as a much more abundant clone is one base away. A read error is likely, as this CDR3 ends without the conserved phenylalanine or tryptophan. CDR3 in amino acids: CASSPTSGGSAYEQYL. The CDR3 nucleotides read TGTGCCAGCAGCCCTACTAGCGGGGGGTCCGCCTACGAGCAGTACCTC. The chain couples TRBV6-5 to TRBJ2-7, with 12 bases identical to TRBD2. CDR3 length equals 16 residues. The germline CDR1 and CDR2 sequences are MNHEY and SVGAGI. Trimming took 6 bases from V and 2 from J; bases not matched to a gene: 8.

This clonotype was picked up many times. This chain links TRBV6-2 or TRBV6-3 with TRBJ1-2; the D is unclear. CDR3 length: 13 residues. Trimming pared 6 bases from V and 5 bases from J, leaving 13 bases between. Germline CDR1 is MNHEY and CDR2 is SVGEGT. Written as DNA, the CDR3 is TGTGCCAGCAGAACCCGTGGCTTTTATGGCTACACCTTC. This gives the protein CASRTRGFYGYTF.